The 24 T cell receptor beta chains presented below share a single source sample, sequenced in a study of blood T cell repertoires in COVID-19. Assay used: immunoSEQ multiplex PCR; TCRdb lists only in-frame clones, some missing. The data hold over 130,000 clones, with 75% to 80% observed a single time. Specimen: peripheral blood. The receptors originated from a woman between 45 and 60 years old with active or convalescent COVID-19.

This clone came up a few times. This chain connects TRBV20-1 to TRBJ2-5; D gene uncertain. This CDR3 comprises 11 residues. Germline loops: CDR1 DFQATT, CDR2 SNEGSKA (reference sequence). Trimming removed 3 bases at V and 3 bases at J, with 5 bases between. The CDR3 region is CSASLEETQYF. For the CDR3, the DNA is TGCAGTGCTAGCCTTGAAGAGACCCAGTACTTC.

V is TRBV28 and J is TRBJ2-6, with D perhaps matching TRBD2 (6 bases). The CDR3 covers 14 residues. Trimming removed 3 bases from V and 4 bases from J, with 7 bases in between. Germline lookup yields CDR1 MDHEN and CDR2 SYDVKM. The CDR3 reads CASSLGGGANVLTF. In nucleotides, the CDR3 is TGTGCCAGCAGTTTGGGGGGAGGGGCCAACGTCCTGACTTTC. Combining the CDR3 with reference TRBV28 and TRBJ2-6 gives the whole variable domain DVKVTQSSRYLVKRTGEKVFLECVQDMDHENMFWYRQDPGLGLRLIYFSYDVKMKEKGDIPEGYSVSREKKERFSLILESASTNQTSMYLCASSLGGGANVLTFGAGSRLTVL.

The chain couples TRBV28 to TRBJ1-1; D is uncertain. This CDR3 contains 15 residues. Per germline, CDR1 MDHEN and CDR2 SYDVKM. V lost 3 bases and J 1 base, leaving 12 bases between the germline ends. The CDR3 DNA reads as TGTGCCAGCAGTTTTACAGACCTACCGAACACTGAAGCTTTCTTT. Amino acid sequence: CASSFTDLPNTEAFF.

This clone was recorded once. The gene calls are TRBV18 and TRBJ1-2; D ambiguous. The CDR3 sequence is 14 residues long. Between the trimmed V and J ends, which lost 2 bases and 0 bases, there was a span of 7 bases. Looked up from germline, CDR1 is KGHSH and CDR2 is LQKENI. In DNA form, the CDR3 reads TGTGCCAGCTCACCAGGCAGTTCTAACTATGGCTACACCTTC. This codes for CASSPGSSNYGYTF.

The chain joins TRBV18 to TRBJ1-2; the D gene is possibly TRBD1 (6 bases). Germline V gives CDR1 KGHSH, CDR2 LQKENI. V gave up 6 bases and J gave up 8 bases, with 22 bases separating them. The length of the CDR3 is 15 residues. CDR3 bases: TGTGCCAGCTCCCCTAGGACAGACAAGGCAGGAGGCTACACCTTC. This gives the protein CASSPRTDKAGGYTF.

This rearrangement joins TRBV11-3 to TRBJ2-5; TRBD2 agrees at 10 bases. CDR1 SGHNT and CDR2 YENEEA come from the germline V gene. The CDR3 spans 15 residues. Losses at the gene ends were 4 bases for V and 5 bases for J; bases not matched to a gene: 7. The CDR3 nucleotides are TGTGCCAGCAGCTCTCGAGCGGGGGGGCGGGAGACCCAGTACTTC. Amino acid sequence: CASSSRAGGRETQYF.

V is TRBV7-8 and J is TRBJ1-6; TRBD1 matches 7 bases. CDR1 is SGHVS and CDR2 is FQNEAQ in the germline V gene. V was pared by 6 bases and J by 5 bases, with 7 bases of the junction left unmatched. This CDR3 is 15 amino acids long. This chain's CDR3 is CASRRTGTDNSPLHF. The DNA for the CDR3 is TGTGCCAGCAGACGAACCGGGACAGATAATTCACCCCTCCACTTT.

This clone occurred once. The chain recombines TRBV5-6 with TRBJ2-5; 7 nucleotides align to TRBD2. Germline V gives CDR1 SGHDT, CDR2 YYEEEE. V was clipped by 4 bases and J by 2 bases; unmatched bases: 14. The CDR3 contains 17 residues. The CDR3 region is CASSHWNQGGWQETQYF. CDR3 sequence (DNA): TGTGCCAGCAGCCACTGGAACCAGGGAGGGTGGCAAGAGACCCAGTACTTC.

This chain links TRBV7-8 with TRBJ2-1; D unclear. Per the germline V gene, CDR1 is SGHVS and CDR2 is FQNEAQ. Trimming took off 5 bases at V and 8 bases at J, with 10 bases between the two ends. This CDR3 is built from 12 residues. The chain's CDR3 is CASSPGWDEQFF. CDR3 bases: TGTGCCAGCAGCCCAGGCTGGGATGAGCAGTTCTTC.

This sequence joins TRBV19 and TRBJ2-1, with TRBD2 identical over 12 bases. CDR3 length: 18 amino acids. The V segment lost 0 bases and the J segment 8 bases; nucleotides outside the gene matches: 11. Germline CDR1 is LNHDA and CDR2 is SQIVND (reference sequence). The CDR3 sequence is CASSIDTARLAGDDEQFF. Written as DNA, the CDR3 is TGTGCCAGTAGTATAGATACGGCTCGACTAGCGGGGGATGATGAGCAGTTCTTC.

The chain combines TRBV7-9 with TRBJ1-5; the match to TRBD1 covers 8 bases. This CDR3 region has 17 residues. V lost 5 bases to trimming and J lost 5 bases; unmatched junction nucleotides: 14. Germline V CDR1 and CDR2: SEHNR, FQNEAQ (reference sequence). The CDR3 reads CASSPMEDRESHQPQHF. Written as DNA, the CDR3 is TGTGCCAGCAGCCCAATGGAGGACAGGGAGAGCCATCAGCCCCAGCATTTT.

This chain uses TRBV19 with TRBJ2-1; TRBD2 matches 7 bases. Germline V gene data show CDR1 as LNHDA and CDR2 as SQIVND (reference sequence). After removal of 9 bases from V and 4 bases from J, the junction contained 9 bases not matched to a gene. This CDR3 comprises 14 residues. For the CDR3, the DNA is TGTGCCAGCGAGCGGGAATCGGGTTACAATGAGCAGTTCTTC. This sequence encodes CASERESGYNEQFF.

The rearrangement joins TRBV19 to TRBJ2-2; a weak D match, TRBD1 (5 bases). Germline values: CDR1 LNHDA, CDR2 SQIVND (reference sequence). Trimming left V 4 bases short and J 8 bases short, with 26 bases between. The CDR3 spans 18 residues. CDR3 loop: CASSTAGWLGTNPGELFF. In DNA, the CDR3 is TGTGCCAGTAGTACGGCAGGGTGGTTGGGAACCAACCCAGGGGAGCTGTTTTTT.

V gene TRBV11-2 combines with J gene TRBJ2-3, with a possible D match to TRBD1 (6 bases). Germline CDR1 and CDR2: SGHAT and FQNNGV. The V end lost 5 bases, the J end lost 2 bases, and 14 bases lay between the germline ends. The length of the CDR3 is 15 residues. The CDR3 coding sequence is TGTGCCAGCAGCCCCTCGAGGGGGTCCACAGATACGCAGTATTTT. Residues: CASSPSRGSTDTQYF.

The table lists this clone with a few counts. CDR3 residues: CASKIQEGDGYTF. DNA for the CDR3: TGTGCCAGCAAGATACAGGAGGGCGATGGCTACACCTTC. The chain joins TRBV7-3 to TRBJ1-2; perhaps TRBD1 as D (5 bases). The CDR3 is 13 residues long. The germline V and J ends were trimmed by 7 bases and 6 bases, with 15 bases remaining between them. Germline V gene lookup returns CDR1 SGHTA and CDR2 FQGTGA. Filled out from reference TRBV7-3 and TRBJ1-2, the complete variable domain reads GAGVSQTPSNKVTEKGKYVELRCDPISGHTALYWYRQSLGQGPEFLIYFQGTGAADDSGLPNDRFFAVRPEGSVSTLKIQRTERGDSAVYLCASKIQEGDGYTFGSGTRLTVV.

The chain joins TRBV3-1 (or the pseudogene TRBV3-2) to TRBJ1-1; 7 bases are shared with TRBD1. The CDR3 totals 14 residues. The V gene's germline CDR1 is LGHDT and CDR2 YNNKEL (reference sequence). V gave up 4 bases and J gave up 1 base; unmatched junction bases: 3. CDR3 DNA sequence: TGTGCCAGCAGCCTTAGACAGGGGAACACTGAAGCTTTCTTT. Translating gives CASSLRQGNTEAFF.

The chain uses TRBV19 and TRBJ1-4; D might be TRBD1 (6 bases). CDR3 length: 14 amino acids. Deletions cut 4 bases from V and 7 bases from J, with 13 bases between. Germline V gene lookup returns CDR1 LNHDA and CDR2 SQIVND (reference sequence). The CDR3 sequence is CASSKDSWGEKLFF. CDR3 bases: TGTGCCAGTAGTAAGGACAGCTGGGGTGAAAAACTGTTTTTT.

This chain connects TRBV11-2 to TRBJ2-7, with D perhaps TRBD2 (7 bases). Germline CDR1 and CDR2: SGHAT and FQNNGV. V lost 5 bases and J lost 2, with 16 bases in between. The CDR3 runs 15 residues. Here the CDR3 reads CASSRSDGGPYEQYF. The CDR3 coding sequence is TGTGCCAGCAGCCGCTCAGACGGGGGGCCCTACGAGCAGTACTTC.

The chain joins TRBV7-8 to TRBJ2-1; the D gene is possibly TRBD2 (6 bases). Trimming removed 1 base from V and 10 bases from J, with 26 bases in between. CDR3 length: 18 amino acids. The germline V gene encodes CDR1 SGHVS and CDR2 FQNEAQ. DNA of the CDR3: TGTGCCAGCAGCTTAGACCGGTTGGGCGGGAATCGGCGAGGGGAGCAGTTCTTC. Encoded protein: CASSLDRLGGNRRGEQFF.

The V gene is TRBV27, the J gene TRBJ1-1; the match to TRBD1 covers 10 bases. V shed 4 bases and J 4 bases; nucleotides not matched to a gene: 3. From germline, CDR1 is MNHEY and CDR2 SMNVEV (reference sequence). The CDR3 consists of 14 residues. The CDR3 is CASSSGTGVTEAFF. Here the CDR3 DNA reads TGTGCCAGCAGTTCGGGGACAGGGGTCACTGAAGCTTTCTTT.

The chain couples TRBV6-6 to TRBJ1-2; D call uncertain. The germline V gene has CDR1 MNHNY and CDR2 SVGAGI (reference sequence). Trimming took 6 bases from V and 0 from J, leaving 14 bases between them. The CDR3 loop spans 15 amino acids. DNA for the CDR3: TGTGCCAGCAGACACGTGGCCACCGCTAACTATGGCTACACCTTC. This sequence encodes CASRHVATANYGYTF.

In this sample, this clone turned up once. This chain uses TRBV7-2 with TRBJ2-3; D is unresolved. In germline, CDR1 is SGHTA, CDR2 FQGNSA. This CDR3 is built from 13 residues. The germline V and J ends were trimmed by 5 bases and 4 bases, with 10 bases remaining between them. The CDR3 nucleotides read TGTGCCAGCAGCCTTAGCCCAGCAGATACGCAGTATTTT. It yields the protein CASSLSPADTQYF.

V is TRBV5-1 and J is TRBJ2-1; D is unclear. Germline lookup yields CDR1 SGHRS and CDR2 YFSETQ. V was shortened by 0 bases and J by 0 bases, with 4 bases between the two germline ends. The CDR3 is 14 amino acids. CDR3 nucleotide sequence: TGCGCCAGCAGCTTGGATAGCTCCTACAATGAGCAGTTCTTC. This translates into CASSLDSSYNEQFF.

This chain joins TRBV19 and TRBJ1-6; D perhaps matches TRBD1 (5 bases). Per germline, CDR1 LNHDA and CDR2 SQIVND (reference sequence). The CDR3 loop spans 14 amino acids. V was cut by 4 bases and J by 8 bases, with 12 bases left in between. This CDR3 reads CASSSRGMDSPLHF. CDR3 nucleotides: TGTGCCAGTAGTAGTAGGGGTATGGATTCACCCCTCCACTTT.